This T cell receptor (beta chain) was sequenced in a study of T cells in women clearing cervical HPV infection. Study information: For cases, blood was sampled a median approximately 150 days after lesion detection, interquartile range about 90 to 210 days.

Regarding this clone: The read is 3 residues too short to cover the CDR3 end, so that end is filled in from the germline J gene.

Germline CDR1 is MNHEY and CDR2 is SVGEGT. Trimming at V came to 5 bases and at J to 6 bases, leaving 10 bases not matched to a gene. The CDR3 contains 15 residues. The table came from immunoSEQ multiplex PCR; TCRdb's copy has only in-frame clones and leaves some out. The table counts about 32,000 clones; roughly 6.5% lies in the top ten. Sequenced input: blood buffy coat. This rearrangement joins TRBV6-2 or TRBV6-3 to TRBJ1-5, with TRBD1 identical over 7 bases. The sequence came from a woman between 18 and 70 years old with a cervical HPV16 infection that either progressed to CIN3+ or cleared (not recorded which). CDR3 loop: CASSHDRDGVQPQHF. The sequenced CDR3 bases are TGTGCCAGCAGTCATGACAGGGACGGAGTTCAGCCC.